This T cell receptor (beta chain) was profiled in a study of long-term antiretroviral therapy in people with HIV. Each donor provided at least one pre-ART PBMC sample and at least two post-ART PBMC samples. Study-wide results and caveats: Possibly under older ART regimens, blood was drawn between about 2004 and 2017. HIV repertoires covered narrower CDR3 length ranges than controls did.

Runs used v3.0 of the immunoSEQ assay and were done at survey level. Here immunoSEQ multiplex PCR was the method, and the copy in TCRdb shows in-frame clones only, minus some. The sample has around 32,000 clones, 97% seen once. V was shortened by 0 bases and J by 2 bases, with 15 bases between the two germline ends. CDR3 size: 16 residues. Germline CDR1 is SGDLS and CDR2 is YYNGEE. Of note for this clone: Its antigen is not known.

Sample: unsorted PBMCs, taken 7.6 years after starting antiretroviral therapy. This rearrangement joins TRBV9 to TRBJ2-7, with D tentatively TRBD1 or TRBD2 (6 bases each). This TCR derives from a man aged 30 to 45 with HIV. The CDR3 sequence: CASSVGGGLPPYEQYF. In nucleotides, the CDR3 is TGTGCCAGCAGCGTAGGAGGGGGACTCCCTCCCTACGAGCAGTACTTC.